The entry that follows covers one T cell receptor beta chain sequence. Its antigen is not yet known. No clone much larger than this one lies a single base away; base qualities are absent. This sample is part of a study of blood T cell repertoires in COVID-19 (dated by TCRdb to 2020 to 2021). A note on the overall study: Samples from collaborators originated in the United States, Italy and Spain and spanned both the acute and convalescent phases of COVID-19. Samples were obtained from the ongoing ImmuneRACE study (first 160 participants) and from over 1,000 subjects provided by 6 global collaborators. The repertoires were released in a freely available public database intended as a resource for research on the immune response to SARS-CoV-2. Where available, HLA class I and class II types were obtained from metadata supplied by the sample provider rather than from assay-based typing. The material from the prospective study consisted of cDNA or gDNA derived from T cells, B-cell-depleted T cells, or PBMCs. A de-identified subject ID, COVID-19 status, age in years and sex were almost always included in the sample metadata. Subjects who had been exposed to COVID-19, were actively infected with it, or had recovered from it provided the deeply sampled blood TCRbeta repertoires that made up the dataset. General study outcomes and caveats: The amount of clinical and demographic metadata varied by source and participant and was provided uncurated.

In the germline V gene, CDR1 corresponds to SQVTM and CDR2 to ANQGSEA. V sheds 6 bases and J sheds 0 bases, leaving 14 bases between their ends. The CDR3, from cysteine to phenylalanine, totals 15 residues. Only the CDR3 DNA stays, 45 bases, in frame from base 1. TCRbeta CDR3 regions were amplified from genomic DNA by means of the immunoSEQ Assay, a bias-controlled multiplex PCR. The paper's processing steps were these. The number of nucleated cells in each sample was estimated by amplification of reference gene primers within the assay. To quantify the absolute abundance of each unique TCRbeta CDR3 rearrangement, sequence reads were collapsed and filtered. Productive Simpson clonality was computed per sample as the square root of Simpson's diversity index over productive rearrangements. TCRdb carries this immuneACCESS record with in-frame sequences only. Its versions omit some clonotypes, under half of them owing to an unresolved V gene in the studies checked, with the rest unexplained. That table is the source of V, J and clone size, and D and trimming were worked out from the DNA. This sample holds approximately 65,000 clones; around 93% were observed only once. Of the sample, about 3% is held by the ten largest clones.

Each collaborating institution followed its own protocols to collect whole blood in K2EDTA tubes. For TCRbeta analysis, collaborator samples were shipped as frozen whole blood, as isolated PBMCs, or as DNA extracted from either sample type. The receptor was derived from a man between 65 and 85 years old with active COVID-19. Material for sequencing was peripheral blood. In this chain, TRBV29-1 is recombined with TRBJ2-2; TRBD1 could be the D gene, as 6 bases match. The DNA reads TGCAGCGTACTCGACAGGAACGCGAACACCGGGGAGCTGTTTTTT. This yields the protein CSVLDRNANTGELFF.